The rows below give T cell receptor beta chains drawn from one sample of a study of tumor-infiltrating lymphocytes in primary liver carcinoma. TCRdb processed the multiplex PCR reads anew with MiXCR; each CDR3 protein has one entry. The data hold approximately 120,000 distinct CDR3 sequences, with 64% observed a single time. The sample consisted of liver tumor tissue from sampling region 3. The receptor source for this set is a woman in her sixties or seventies with primary liver carcinoma and hepatitis B virus infection. CDR3s include the opening cysteine and the closing phenylalanine or tryptophan. A D gene is named only where the DNA matches it firmly. Only part of the rows carry a size: once, few, many, or a class if the clone is expanded.

j_call: TRBJ1-5
v_call: TRBV18
clone_size: -
d_call: TRBD1
cdr3_length: 15
cdr3_aa: CASSPDRLSHQPQHF
cdr3_nt: TGTGCCAGCTCACCGGACAGGCTAAGCCATCAGCCCCAGCATTTT

j_call: TRBJ1-1
v_call: TRBV7-9
clone_size: once
d_call: TRBD1
cdr3_length: 14
cdr3_aa: CVGSPQGSVSGAFF
cdr3_nt: TGTGTCGGCAGCCCACAGGGGAGCGTTTCCGGAGCTTTCTTT

j_call: TRBJ2-7
v_call: TRBV7-9
clone_size: -
d_call: -
cdr3_length: 15
cdr3_aa: CISSLFPRRSHEQYF
cdr3_nt: TGTATCAGCAGCTTGTTCCCTCGGAGGAGCCACGAGCAGTACTTC

j_call: TRBJ1-1
v_call: TRBV6-1
clone_size: many
d_call: TRBD1
cdr3_length: 17
cdr3_aa: CASSVGQARAEGTEAFF
cdr3_nt: TGTGCCAGCAGTGTGGGACAGGCTAGAGCCGAAGGGACTGAAGCTTTCTTT

j_call: TRBJ2-1
v_call: TRBV5-1
clone_size: -
d_call: -
cdr3_length: 14
cdr3_aa: CASSISPLGNEQFF
cdr3_nt: TGCGCCAGCAGCATTAGTCCGCTGGGCAATGAGCAGTTCTTC

j_call: TRBJ1-4
v_call: TRBV4-1
clone_size: -
d_call: -
cdr3_length: 15
cdr3_aa: CASSQEVPSNEKPFF
cdr3_nt: TGCGCTAGCAGCCAAGAGGTTCCCTCGAATGAAAAACCGTTTTTT

j_call: TRBJ1-2
v_call: TRBV29-1
clone_size: many
d_call: -
cdr3_length: 10
cdr3_aa: CSVGAGSYTF
cdr3_nt: TGCAGCGTTGGGGCAGGGAGCTACACCTTC

j_call: TRBJ1-1
v_call: TRBV6-5
clone_size: -
d_call: -
cdr3_length: 15
cdr3_aa: CTNRGMSSRNTEAFF
cdr3_nt: TGTACCAACAGAGGGATGAGCAGTAGGAACACTGAAGCTTTCTTT

j_call: TRBJ2-7
v_call: TRBV28
clone_size: -
d_call: -
cdr3_length: 13
cdr3_aa: CASTIGQSYEQYF
cdr3_nt: TGTGCCAGCACCATCGGACAAAGCTACGAGCAGTACTTC

j_call: TRBJ1-3
v_call: TRBV30
clone_size: -
d_call: -
cdr3_length: 15
cdr3_aa: CDWSRPRGAGNTIYF
cdr3_nt: TGTGACTGGAGTCGCCCACGGGGCGCCGGAAACACCATATATTTT

j_call: TRBJ2-1
v_call: TRBV11-3
clone_size: medium-sized
d_call: -
cdr3_length: 15
cdr3_aa: CASSLGDTAYNEQFF
cdr3_nt: TGTGCCAGCAGCTTGGGGGACACAGCCTACAATGAGCAGTTCTTC

j_call: TRBJ2-7
v_call: TRBV6-5
clone_size: many
d_call: -
cdr3_length: 16
cdr3_aa: CASFTTTGTKGYEQYF
cdr3_nt: TGTGCCAGTTTCACGACCACGGGGACAAAGGGCTACGAGCAGTACTTC

j_call: TRBJ2-3
v_call: TRBV5-8
clone_size: -
d_call: -
cdr3_length: 14
cdr3_aa: CTSSPQWSTDTQYF
cdr3_nt: TGTACCAGCAGCCCCCAGTGGAGCACAGATACGCAGTATTTT

j_call: TRBJ2-7
v_call: TRBV20-1
clone_size: few
d_call: -
cdr3_length: 13
cdr3_aa: CSARRSLDSEQYF
cdr3_nt: TGCAGTGCTAGGCGATCACTAGATAGCGAGCAGTACTTC

j_call: TRBJ1-1
v_call: TRBV7-6
clone_size: -
d_call: -
cdr3_length: 14
cdr3_aa: CASSPSVPGTEAFF
cdr3_nt: TGCGCCAGCAGCCCGTCGGTCCCCGGGACTGAAGCTTTCTTT

j_call: TRBJ1-1
v_call: TRBV11-2
clone_size: -
d_call: -
cdr3_length: 13
cdr3_aa: CASSLESGSEASF
cdr3_nt: TGTGCCAGCAGCTTAGAGTCAGGGAGCGAAGCTTCCTTT

j_call: TRBJ2-1
v_call: TRBV5-5
clone_size: many
d_call: TRBD2
cdr3_length: 14
cdr3_aa: CASSMTSGRNEQFF
cdr3_nt: TGTGCCAGCAGCATGACTAGCGGGAGGAATGAGCAGTTCTTC

j_call: TRBJ1-5
v_call: TRBV6-2/TRBV6-3
clone_size: many
d_call: -
cdr3_length: 13
cdr3_aa: CASLGRSNQPQHF
cdr3_nt: TGTGCCAGCCTGGGTCGTAGCAATCAGCCCCAGCATTTT

j_call: TRBJ2-5
v_call: TRBV7-3
clone_size: -
d_call: TRBD2
cdr3_length: 19
cdr3_aa: CASSLTGGVLAGARETQYF
cdr3_nt: TGTGCCAGCAGCTTAACGGGGGGTGTGCTAGCGGGAGCCCGGGAGACCCAGTACTTC

j_call: TRBJ2-7
v_call: TRBV20-1
clone_size: few
d_call: -
cdr3_length: 15
cdr3_aa: CSARLGEFRGHEQYF
cdr3_nt: TGCAGTGCTCGGCTGGGGGAGTTCAGGGGCCACGAGCAGTACTTC